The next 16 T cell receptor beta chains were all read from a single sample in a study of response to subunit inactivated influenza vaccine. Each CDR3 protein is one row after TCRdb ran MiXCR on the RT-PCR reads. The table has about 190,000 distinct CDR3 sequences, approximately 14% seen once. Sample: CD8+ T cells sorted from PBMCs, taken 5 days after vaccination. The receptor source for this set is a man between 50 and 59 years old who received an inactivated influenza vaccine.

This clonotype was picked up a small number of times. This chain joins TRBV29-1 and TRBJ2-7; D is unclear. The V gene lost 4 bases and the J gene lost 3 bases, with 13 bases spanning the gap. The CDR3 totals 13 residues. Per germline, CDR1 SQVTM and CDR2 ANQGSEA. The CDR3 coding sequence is TGCAGCGTTGCGCTGGCGGATAGCTACGAGCAGTACTTC. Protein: CSVALADSYEQYF.

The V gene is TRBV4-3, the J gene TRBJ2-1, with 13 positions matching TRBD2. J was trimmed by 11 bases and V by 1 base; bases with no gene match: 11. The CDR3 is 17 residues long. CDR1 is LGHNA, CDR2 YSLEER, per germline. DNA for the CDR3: TGCGCCAGCAGCCAAGGCCCCTGGGGACTAGCGGGAACTCAGCAGTTCTTC. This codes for CASSQGPWGLAGTQQFF.

CDR3 in DNA: TGTGCCAGCAGTTTATTAAGGACTAGCGGGAGGGATACGCAGTATTTT. The encoded protein is CASSLLRTSGRDTQYF. The chain links TRBV12-3 or TRBV12-4 to TRBJ2-3; 14 bases are a match to TRBD2. V was clipped by 2 bases and J by 6 bases; unmatched bases: 4. This CDR3 comprises 16 residues.

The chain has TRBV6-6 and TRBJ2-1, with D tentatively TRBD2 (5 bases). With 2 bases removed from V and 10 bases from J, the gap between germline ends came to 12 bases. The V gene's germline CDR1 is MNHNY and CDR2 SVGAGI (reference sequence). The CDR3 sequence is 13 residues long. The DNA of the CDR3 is TGTGCCAGCAGTTACACAAAGCGGATGGAGCAGTTCTTC. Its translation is CASSYTKRMEQFF.

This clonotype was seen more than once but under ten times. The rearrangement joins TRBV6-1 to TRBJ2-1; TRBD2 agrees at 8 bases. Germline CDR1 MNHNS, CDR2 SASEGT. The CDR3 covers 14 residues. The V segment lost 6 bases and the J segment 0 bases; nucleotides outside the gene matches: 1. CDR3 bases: TGTGCCAGCAGGAGCGGGAGCTCCTACAATGAGCAGTTCTTC. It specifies CASRSGSSYNEQFF.

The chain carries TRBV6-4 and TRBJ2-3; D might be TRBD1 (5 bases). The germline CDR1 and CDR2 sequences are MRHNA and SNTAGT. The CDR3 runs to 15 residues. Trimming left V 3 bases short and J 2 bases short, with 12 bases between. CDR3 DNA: TGTGCCAGCAGTGATTCCGACAGTTCCACAGATACGCAGTATTTT. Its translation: CASSDSDSSTDTQYF.

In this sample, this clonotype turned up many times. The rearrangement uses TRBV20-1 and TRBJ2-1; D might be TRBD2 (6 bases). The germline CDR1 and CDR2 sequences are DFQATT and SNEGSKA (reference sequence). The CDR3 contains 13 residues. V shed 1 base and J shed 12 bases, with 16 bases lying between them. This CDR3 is CSARGPRGDGQFF. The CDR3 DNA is TGCAGTGCTAGAGGGCCACGCGGGGACGGGCAGTTCTTC.

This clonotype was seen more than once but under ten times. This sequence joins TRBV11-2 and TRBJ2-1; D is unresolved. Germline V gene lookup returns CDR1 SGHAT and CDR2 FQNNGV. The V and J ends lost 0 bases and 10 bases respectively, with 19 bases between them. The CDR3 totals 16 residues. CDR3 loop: CASSLDFYFPLGEQFF. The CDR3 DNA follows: TGTGCCAGCAGCTTAGATTTCTATTTCCCCCTGGGAGAGCAGTTCTTC.

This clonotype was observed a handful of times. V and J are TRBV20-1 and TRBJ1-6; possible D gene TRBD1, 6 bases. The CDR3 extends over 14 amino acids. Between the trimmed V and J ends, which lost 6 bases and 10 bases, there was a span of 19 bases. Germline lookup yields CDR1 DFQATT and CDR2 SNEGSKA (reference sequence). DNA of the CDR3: TGCAGTGCAGCCGGGCAGGGGAGTAGATCACCCCTCCACTTT. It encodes CSAAGQGSRSPLHF.

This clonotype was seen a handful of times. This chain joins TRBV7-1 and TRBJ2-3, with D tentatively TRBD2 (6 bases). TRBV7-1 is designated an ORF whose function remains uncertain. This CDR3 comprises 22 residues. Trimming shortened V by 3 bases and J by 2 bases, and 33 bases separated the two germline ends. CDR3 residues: CASSSTKTEIAAVSAATDTQYF. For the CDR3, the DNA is TGTGCCAGCAGCTCCACAAAAACCGAGATAGCGGCCGTGAGCGCGGCCACAGATACGCAGTATTTT.

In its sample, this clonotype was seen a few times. The CDR3 coding sequence is TGTGCCAGCAGTTTGATGTACCGGGACAGAAAATCCTACGAGCAGTACTTC. Its protein is CASSLMYRDRKSYEQYF. This sequence joins TRBV28 and TRBJ2-7; 7 positions match TRBD1. Losses at the gene ends were 3 bases for V and 1 base for J; bases not matched to a gene: 12. Germline V gene data show CDR1 as MDHEN and CDR2 as SYDVKM. The CDR3 spans 17 residues.

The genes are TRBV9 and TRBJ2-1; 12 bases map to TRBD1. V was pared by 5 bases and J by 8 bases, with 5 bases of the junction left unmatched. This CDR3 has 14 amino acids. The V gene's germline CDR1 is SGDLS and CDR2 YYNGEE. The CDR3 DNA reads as TGTGCCAGCAGGGGACAGGGGGCGCCCCATGAGCAGTTCTTC. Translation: CASRGQGAPHEQFF.

CDR3 bases: TGCGCCAGCAGCCCTTGGACTAGCGGGAGTCCGTACGAGCAGTACTTC. It codes for CASSPWTSGSPYEQYF. The gene calls are TRBV5-1 and TRBJ2-7; the match to TRBD2 covers 13 bases. V trimming: 4 bases; J trimming: 4 bases; junction bases outside the gene matches: 8. The CDR3 covers 16 residues. Germline V gene data show CDR1 as SGHRS and CDR2 as YFSETQ.

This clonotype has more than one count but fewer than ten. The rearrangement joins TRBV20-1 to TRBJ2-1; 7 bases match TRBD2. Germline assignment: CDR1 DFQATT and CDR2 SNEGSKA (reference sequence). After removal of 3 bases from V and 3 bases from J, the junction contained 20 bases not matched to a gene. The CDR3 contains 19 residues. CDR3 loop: CSASGRLPFVSGVYNEQFF. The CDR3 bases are TGCAGTGCTAGTGGCCGGTTGCCCTTTGTCAGCGGGGTCTACAATGAGCAGTTCTTC.

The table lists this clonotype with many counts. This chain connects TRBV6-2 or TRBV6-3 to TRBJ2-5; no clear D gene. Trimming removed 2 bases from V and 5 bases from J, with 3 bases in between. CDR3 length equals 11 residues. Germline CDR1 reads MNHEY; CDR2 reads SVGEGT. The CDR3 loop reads CASSYPETQYF. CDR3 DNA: TGTGCCAGCAGTTACCCGGAGACCCAGTACTTC.

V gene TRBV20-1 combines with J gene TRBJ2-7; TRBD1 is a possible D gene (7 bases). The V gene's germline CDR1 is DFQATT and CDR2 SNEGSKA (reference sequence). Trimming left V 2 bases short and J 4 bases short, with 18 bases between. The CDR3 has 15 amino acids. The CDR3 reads CSARPPGGLRYEQYF. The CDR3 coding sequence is TGCAGTGCTAGACCTCCAGGGGGGCTTCGGTACGAGCAGTACTTC.